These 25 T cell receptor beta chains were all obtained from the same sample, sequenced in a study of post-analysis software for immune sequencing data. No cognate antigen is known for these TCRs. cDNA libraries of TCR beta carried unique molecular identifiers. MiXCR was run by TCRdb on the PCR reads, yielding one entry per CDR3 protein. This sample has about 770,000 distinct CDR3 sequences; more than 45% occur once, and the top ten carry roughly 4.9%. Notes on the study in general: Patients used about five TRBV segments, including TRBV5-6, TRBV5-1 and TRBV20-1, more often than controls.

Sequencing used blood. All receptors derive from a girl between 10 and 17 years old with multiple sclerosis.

The CDR3 sequence: CASSILPISGRGDTQYF. The CDR3 DNA sequence: TGTGCCAGTAGTATTCTCCCCATTAGCGGGAGGGGAGATACGCAGTATTTT. The V gene is TRBV19, the J gene TRBJ2-3; TRBD2 aligns across 11 bases. This CDR3 is built from 17 residues. CDR1 is LNHDA and CDR2 is SQIVND in the germline V gene (reference sequence). V was clipped by 3 bases and J by 5 bases; unmatched bases: 10.

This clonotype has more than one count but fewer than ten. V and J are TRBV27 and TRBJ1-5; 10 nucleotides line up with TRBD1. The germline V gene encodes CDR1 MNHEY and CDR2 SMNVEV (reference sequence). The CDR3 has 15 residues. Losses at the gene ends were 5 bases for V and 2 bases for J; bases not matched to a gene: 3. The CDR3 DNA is TGTGCCAGCAGTCGAGGACAGGGGGGCAATCAGCCCCAGCATTTT. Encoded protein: CASSRGQGGNQPQHF.

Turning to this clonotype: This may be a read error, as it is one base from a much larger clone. CDR3 bases: TGTGCCAGCAGCTTAGGGCCAGGGAGCACCTACGAGCAGTACTTC. As protein: CASSLGPGSTYEQYF. The V call is TRBV7-2, the J call TRBJ2-7, with D possibly called TRBD1 or TRBD2 (5 bases each). From germline, CDR1 is SGHTA and CDR2 FQGNSA. CDR3 length equals 15 residues. V was shortened by 1 base and J by 2 bases, with 12 bases between the two germline ends.

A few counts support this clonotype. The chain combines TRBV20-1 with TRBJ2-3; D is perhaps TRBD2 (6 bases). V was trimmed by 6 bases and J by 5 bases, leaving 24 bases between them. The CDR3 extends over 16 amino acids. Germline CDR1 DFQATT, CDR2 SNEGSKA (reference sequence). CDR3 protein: CSALGPWLEEGDTQYF. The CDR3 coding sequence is TGCAGTGCGCTCGGACCGTGGCTAGAGGAGGGAGATACGCAGTATTTT.

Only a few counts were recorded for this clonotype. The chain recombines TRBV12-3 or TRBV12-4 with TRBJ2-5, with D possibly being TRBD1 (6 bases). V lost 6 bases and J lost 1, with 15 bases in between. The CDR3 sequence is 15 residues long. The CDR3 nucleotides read TGTGCCAGCAGCCTTGAGGGACACTTCCAAGAGACCCAGTACTTC. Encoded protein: CASSLEGHFQETQYF.

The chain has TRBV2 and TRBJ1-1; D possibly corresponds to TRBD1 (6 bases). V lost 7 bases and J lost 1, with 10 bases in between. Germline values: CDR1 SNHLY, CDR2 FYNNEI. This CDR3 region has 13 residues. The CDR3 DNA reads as TGTGCCAGCAAGAGGGGGGAGAACACTGAAGCTTTCTTT. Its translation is CASKRGENTEAFF.

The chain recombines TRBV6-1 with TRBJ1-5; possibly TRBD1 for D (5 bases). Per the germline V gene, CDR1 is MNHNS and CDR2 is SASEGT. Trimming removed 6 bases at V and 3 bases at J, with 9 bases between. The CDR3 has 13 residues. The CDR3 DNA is TGTGCCAGCAGCGACAGACCCAATCAGCCCCAGCATTTT. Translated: CASSDRPNQPQHF.

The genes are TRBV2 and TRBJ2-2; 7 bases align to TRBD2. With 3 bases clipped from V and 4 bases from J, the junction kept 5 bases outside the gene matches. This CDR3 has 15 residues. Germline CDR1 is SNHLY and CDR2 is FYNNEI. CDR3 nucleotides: TGTGCCAGCAGTGACCGGTTAGCGGGCACCGGGGAGCTGTTTTTT. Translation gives CASSDRLAGTGELFF.

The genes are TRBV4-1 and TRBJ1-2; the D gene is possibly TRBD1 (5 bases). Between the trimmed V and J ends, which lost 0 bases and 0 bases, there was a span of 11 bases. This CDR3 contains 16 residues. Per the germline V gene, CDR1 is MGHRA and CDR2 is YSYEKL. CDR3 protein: CASSQEGDGANYGYTF. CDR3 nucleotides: TGCGCCAGCAGCCAAGAAGGGGACGGAGCTAACTATGGCTACACCTTC.

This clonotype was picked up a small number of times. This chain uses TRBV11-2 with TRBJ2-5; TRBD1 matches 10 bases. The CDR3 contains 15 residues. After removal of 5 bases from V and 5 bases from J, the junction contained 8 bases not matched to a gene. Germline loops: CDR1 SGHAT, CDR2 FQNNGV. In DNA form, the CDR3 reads TGTGCCAGCAGCCCGAGGACAGGGGGGTGGGAGACCCAGTACTTC. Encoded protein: CASSPRTGGWETQYF.

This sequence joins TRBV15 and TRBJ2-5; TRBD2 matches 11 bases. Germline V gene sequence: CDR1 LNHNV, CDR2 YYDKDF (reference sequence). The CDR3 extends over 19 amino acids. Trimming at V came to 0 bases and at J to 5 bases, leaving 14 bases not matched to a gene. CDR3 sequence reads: CATSRDPSSGRARMETQYF. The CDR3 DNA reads TGTGCCACCAGCAGAGATCCGAGTAGCGGGAGGGCCCGAATGGAGACCCAGTACTTC.

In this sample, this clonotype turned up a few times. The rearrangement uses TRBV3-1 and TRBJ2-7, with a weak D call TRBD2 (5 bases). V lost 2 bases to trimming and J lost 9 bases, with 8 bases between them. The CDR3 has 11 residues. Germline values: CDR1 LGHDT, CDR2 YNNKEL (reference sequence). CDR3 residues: CASSQIGVQYF. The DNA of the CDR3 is TGTGCCAGCAGCCAAATCGGGGTGCAGTACTTC.

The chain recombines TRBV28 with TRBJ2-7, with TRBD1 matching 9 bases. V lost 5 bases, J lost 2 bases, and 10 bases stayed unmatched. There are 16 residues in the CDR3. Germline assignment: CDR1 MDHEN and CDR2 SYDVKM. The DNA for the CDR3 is TGTGCCAGCAGTCCGCCGGGACAGGGTAGCGCCTACGAGCAGTACTTC. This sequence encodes CASSPPGQGSAYEQYF.

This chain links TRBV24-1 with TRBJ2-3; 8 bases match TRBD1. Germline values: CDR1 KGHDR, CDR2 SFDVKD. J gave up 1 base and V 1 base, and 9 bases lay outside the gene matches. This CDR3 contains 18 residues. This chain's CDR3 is CATSDLPGTGNRTDTQYF. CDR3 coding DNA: TGTGCCACCAGTGATTTACCCGGGACAGGCAACCGCACAGATACGCAGTATTTT.

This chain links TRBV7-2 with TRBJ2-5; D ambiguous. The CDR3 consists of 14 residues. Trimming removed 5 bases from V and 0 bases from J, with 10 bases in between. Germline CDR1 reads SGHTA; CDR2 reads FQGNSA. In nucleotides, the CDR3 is TGTGCCAGCAGCCCCCCCCAATACCAAGAGACCCAGTACTTC. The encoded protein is CASSPPQYQETQYF.

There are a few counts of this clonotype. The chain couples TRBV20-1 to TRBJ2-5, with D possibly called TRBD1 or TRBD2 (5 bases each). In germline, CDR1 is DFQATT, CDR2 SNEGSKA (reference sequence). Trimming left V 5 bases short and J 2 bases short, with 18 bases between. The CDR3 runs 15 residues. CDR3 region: CSAPRGSGSQETQYF. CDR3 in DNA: TGCAGTGCTCCCCGGGGCTCGGGGTCACAAGAGACCCAGTACTTC.

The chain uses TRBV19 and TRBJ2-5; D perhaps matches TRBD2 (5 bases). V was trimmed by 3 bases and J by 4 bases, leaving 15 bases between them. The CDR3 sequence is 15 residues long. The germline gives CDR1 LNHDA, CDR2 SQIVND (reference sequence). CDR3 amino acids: CASSIGLGTGETQYF. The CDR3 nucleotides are TGTGCCAGTAGTATCGGACTCGGCACGGGAGAGACCCAGTACTTC.

This chain's CDR3 is CASARTEWDSPLHF. As DNA, the CDR3 is TGTGCCAGCGCTCGGACAGAATGGGATTCACCCCTCCACTTT. The chain joins TRBV3-1 to TRBJ1-6, with D possibly being TRBD1 (6 bases). The CDR3 is 14 residues long. Germline V gene data show CDR1 as LGHDT and CDR2 as YNNKEL (reference sequence). V was cut by 8 bases and J by 8 bases, with 16 bases left in between. Together with reference TRBV3-1 and TRBJ1-6, the CDR3 gives the full variable domain: DTAVSQTPKYLVTQMGNDKSIKCEQNLGHDTMYWYKQDSKKFLKIMFSYNNKELIINETVPNRFSPKSPDKAHLNLHINSLELGDSAVYFCASARTEWDSPLHFGNGTRLTVT.

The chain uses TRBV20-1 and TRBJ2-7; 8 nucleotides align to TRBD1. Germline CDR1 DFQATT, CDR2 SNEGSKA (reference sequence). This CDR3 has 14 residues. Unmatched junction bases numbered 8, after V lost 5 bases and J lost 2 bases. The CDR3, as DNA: TGCAGTGCTGCCCATGGGACAGGCCCCTACGAGCAGTACTTC. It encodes CSAAHGTGPYEQYF.

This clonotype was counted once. This CDR3 is CASTYPGQGRNEQFF. The CDR3 DNA sequence: TGTGCCAGCACCTATCCCGGACAGGGAAGGAATGAGCAGTTCTTC. The chain joins TRBV12-3 or TRBV12-4 to TRBJ2-1, with 8 positions matching TRBD1. V gave up 7 bases and J gave up 7 bases; unmatched junction bases: 12. The CDR3 runs 15 residues.

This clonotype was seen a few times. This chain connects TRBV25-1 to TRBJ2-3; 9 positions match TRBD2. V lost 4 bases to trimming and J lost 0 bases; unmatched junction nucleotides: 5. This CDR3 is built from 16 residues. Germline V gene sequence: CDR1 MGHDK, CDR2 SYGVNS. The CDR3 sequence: CASSAALAGSTDTQYF. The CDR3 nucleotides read TGTGCCAGCAGTGCAGCGCTAGCGGGAAGCACAGATACGCAGTATTTT.

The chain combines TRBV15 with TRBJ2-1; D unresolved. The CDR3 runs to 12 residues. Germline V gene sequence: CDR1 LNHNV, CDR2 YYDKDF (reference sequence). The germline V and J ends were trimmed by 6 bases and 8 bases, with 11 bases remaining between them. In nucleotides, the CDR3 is TGTGCCACCAGAGGTCTAAATGATGAGCAGTTCTTC. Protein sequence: CATRGLNDEQFF.

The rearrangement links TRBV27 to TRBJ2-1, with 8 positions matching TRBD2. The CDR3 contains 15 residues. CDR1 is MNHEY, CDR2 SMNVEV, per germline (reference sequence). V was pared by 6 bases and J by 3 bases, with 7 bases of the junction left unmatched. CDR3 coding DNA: TGTGCCAGCAGGACGACTAGCGTTGTCTACAATGAGCAGTTCTTC. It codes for CASRTTSVVYNEQFF.

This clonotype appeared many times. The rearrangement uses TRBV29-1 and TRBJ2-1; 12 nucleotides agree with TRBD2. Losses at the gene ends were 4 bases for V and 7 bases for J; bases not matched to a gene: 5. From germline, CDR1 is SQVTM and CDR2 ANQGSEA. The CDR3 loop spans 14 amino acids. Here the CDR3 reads CSVVGLAGYNEQFF. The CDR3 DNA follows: TGCAGCGTTGTAGGACTAGCGGGATATAATGAGCAGTTCTTC.

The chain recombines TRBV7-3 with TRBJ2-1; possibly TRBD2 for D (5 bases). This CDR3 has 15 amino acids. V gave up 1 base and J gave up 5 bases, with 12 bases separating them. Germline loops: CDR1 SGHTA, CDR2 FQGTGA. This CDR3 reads CASSLIGQADNEQFF. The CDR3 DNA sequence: TGTGCCAGCAGCTTAATAGGTCAAGCGGACAATGAGCAGTTCTTC.